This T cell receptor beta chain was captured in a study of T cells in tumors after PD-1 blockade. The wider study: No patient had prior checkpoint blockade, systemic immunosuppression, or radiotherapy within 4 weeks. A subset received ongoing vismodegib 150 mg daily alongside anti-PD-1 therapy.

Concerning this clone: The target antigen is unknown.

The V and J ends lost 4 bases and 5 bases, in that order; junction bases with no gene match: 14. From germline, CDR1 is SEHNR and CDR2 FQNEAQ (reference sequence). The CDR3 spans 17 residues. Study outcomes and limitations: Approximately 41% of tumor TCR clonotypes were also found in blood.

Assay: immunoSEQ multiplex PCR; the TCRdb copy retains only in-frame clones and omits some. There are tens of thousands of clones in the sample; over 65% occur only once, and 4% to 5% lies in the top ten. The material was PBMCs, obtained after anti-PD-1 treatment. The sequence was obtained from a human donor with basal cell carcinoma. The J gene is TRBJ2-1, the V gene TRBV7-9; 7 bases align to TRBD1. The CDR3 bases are TGTGCCAGCAGCTCAAACTACAAGACAGGGAAGGACAATGAGCAGTTCTTC. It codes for CASSSNYKTGKDNEQFF.